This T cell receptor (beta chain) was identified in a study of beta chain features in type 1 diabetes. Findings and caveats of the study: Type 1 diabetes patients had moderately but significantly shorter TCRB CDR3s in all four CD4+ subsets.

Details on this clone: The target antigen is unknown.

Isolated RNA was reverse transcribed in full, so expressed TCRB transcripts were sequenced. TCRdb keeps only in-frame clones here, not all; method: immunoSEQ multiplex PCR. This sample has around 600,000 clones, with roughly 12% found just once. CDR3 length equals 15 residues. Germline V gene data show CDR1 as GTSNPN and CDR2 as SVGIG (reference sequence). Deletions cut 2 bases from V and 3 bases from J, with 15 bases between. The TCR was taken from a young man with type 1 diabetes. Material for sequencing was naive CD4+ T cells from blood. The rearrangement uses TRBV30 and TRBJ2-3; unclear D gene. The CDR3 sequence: CAWSWALGGTDTQYF. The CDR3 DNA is TGTGCCTGGAGTTGGGCCCTGGGCGGAACAGATACGCAGTATTTT.